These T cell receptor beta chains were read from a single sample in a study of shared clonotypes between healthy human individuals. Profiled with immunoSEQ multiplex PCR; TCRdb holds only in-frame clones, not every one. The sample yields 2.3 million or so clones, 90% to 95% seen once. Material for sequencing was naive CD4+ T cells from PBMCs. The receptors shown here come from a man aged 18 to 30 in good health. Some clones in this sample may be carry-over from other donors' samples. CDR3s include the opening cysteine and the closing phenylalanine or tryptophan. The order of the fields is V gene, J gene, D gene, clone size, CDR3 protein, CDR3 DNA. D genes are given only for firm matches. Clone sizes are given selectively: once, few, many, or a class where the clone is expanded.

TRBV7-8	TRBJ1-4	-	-	CASSQQMPTNEKLFF	TGTGCCAGCAGCCAACAGATGCCCACTAATGAAAAACTGTTTTTT
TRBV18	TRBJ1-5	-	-	CASSMGGSNQPQHF	TGTGCCAGCTCAATGGGGGGTAGCAATCAGCCCCAGCATTTT
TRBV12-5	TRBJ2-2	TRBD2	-	CASGFLLAGGTNTGELFF	TGTGCTAGTGGTTTTTTGTTAGCGGGAGGAACGAACACCGGGGAGCTGTTTTTT
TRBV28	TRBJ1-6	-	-	CASSFAYNSPLHF	TGTGCCAGCAGTTTCGCATATAATTCACCCCTCCACTTT
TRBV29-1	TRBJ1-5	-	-	CSVETAGGNQPQHF	TGCAGCGTTGAGACAGCTGGGGGCAATCAGCCCCAGCATTTT
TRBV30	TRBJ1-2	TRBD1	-	CAWRTGSSLPDGYTF	TGTGCCTGGAGGACAGGGTCCTCTCTCCCAGATGGCTACACCTTC
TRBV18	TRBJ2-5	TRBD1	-	CASSPYRGQGETQYF	TGTGCCAGCTCACCATACAGGGGGCAGGGGGAGACCCAGTACTTC
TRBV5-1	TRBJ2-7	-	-	CASSLGAGSEQYF	TGCGCCAGCAGCTTGGGGGCGGGATCCGAGCAGTACTTC
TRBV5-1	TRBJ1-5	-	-	CASSRSGENQPQHF	TGCGCCAGCAGCAGGTCGGGGGAAAACCAGCCCCAGCATTTT
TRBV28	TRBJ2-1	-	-	CASSFSDFSNNEQFF	TGTGCCAGCAGTTTTTCCGACTTTAGTAACAATGAGCAGTTCTTC
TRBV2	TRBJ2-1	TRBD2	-	CASRTPGAGGFNEQFF	TGTGCCAGCAGAACCCCCGGGGCGGGAGGATTCAATGAGCAGTTCTTC
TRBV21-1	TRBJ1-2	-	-	CATLGQGPNFYGYTF	TGTGCCACCCTAGGACAGGGCCCCAATTTCTATGGCTACACCTTC
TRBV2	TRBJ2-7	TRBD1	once	CASKRGSGGYEQYF	TGTGCCAGCAAGAGGGGGTCAGGGGGCTACGAGCAGTACTTC
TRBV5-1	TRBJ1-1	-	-	CASSLDPNTEAFF	TGCGCCAGCAGCTTGGACCCTAACACTGAAGCTTTCTTT
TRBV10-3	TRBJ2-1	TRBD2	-	CAISEYKREGPDEQFF	TGTGCCATCAGTGAGTATAAGCGGGAGGGCCCCGATGAGCAGTTCTTC
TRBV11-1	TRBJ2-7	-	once	CASSLERYEQYF	TGTGCCAGCAGCTTAGAAAGGTACGAGCAGTACTTC
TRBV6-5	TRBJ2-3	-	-	CASSSDYADTQYF	TGTGCCAGCAGTTCGGACTATGCAGATACGCAGTATTTT
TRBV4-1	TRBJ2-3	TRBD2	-	CASSQGTSGYDSDTQYF	TGCGCCAGCAGCCAAGGGACTAGCGGGTACGATTCAGATACGCAGTATTTT
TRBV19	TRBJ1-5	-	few	CASSIDRNNQPQHF	TGTGCCAGTAGTATTGACAGGAACAATCAGCCCCAGCATTTT
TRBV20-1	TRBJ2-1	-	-	CSARGGGEQFF	TGCAGTGCTAGAGGGGGAGGCGAGCAGTTCTTC
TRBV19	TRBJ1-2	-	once	CASMGGYGYTF	TGTGCCAGTATGGGGGGATATGGCTACACCTTC
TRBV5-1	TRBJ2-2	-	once	CASSFGGRGTGELFF	TGCGCCAGCAGCTTCGGGGGCCGCGGCACCGGGGAGCTGTTTTTT
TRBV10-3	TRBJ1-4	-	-	CAISDGAGEKLFF	TGTGCCATCAGTGATGGGGCAGGAGAAAAACTGTTTTTT
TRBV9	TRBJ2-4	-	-	CASSVEVGNIQYF	TGTGCCAGCAGCGTAGAGGTCGGCAACATTCAGTACTTC
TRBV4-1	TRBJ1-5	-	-	CASSQYSSNQPQHF	TGCGCCAGCAGCCAATACAGCAGCAATCAGCCCCAGCATTTT
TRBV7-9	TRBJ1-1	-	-	CASSRQDGYTEAFF	TGTGCCAGCAGCCGCCAGGACGGGTACACTGAAGCTTTCTTT
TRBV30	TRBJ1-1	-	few	CAWSVRLGDPEGVTEAFF	TGTGCCTGGAGTGTACGCTTAGGGGACCCCGAGGGGGTCACTGAAGCTTTCTTT
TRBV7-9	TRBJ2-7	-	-	CASSLGQGGRYEQYF	TGTGCCAGCAGCTTAGGCCAGGGTGGTCGGTACGAGCAGTACTTC
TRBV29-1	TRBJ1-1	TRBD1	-	CSVEDPWTGSMNTEAFF	TGCAGCGTTGAAGACCCTTGGACAGGCAGCATGAACACTGAAGCTTTCTTT
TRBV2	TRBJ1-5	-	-	CASSDRTVSNQPQHF	TGTGCCAGCAGTGACCGGACGGTTAGCAATCAGCCCCAGCATTTT
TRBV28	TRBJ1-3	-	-	CASSSRQVSGNTIYF	TGTGCCAGCAGTTCTAGACAGGTCTCTGGAAACACCATATATTTT
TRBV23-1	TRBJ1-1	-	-	CASSQSEAPSTGESGAFF	TGCGCCAGCAGTCAATCGGAGGCTCCCTCTACTGGGGAGAGTGGTGCTTTCTTT
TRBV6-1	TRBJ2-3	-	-	CATPTSESTDTQYF	TGTGCCACCCCGACGTCAGAGTCCACAGATACGCAGTATTTT
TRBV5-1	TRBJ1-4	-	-	CASSLGQATNEKLFF	TGCGCCAGCAGCTTGGGGCAGGCAACTAATGAAAAACTGTTTTTT
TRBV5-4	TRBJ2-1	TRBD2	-	CASSTGTSGRGPEQFF	TGTGCCAGCAGCACGGGGACTAGCGGACGGGGGCCTGAGCAGTTCTTC
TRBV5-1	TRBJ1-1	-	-	CASSLGFGQDTEAFF	TGCGCCAGCAGCTTGGGGTTTGGGCAAGACACTGAAGCTTTCTTT
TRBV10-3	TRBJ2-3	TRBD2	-	CAIKIAGGTDTQYF	TGTGCCATCAAGATAGCGGGAGGCACAGATACGCAGTATTTT
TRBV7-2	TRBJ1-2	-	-	CASSLSQNYGYTF	TGTGCCAGCAGCTTATCACAGAACTATGGCTACACCTTC
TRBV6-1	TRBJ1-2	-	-	CASGRGFQGGYGYTF	TGTGCCAGCGGCAGAGGATTCCAGGGAGGCTATGGCTACACCTTC
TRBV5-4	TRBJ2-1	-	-	CASSLGTPGEQFF	TGTGCCAGCAGCTTGGGGACCCCCGGCGAGCAGTTCTTC